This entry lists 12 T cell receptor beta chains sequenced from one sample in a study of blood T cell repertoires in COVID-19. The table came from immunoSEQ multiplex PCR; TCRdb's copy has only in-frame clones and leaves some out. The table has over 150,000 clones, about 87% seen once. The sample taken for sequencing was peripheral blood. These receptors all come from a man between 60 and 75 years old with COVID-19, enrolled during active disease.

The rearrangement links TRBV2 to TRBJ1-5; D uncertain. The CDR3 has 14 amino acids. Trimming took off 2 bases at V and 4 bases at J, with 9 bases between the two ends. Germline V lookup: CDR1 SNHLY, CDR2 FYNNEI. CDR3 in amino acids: CASSELTVNQPQHF. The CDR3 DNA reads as TGTGCCAGCAGTGAACTTACAGTGAATCAGCCCCAGCATTTT. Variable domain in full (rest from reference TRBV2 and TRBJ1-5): EPEVTQTPSHQVTQMGQEVILRCVPISNHLYFYWYRQILGQKVEFLVSFYNNEISEKSEIFDDQFSVERPDGSNFTLKIRSTKLEDSAMYFCASSELTVNQPQHFGDGTRLSIL.

In DNA form, the CDR3 reads TGTGCCAGCTCACCACGAGGACAGGGAGAGTCTGGGGCCAACGTCCTGACTTTC. Translating it yields CASSPRGQGESGANVLTF. The genes are TRBV18 and TRBJ2-6, with TRBD1 identical over 8 bases. This CDR3 comprises 18 residues. CDR1 is KGHSH, CDR2 LQKENI, per germline. Trimming at V came to 1 base and at J to 1 base, leaving 6 bases not matched to a gene.

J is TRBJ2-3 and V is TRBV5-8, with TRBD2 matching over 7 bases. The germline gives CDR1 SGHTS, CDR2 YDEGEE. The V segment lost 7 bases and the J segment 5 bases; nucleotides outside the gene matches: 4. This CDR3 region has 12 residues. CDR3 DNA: TGTGCCAGCGGGGGGGGAGGAGATACGCAGTATTTT. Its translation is CASGGGGDTQYF. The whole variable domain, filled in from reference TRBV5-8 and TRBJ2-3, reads EAGVTQSPTHLIKTRGQQATLRCSPISGHTSVYWYQQALGLGLQFLLWYDEGEERNRGNFPPRFSGRQFPNYSSELNVNALELEDSALYLCASGGGGDTQYFGPGTRLTVL.

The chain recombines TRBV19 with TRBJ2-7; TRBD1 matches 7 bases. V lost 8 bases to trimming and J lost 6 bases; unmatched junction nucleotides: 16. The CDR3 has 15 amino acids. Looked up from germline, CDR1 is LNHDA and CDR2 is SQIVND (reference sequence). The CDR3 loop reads CASSPQGGTGAEQYF. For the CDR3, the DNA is TGTGCCAGTTCTCCTCAGGGCGGCACAGGGGCCGAGCAGTACTTC.

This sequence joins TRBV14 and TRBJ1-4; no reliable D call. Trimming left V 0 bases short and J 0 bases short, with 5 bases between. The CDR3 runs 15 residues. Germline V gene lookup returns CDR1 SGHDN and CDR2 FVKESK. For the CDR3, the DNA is TGTGCCAGCAGCCAAGATATTGCAACTAATGAAAAACTGTTTTTT. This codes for CASSQDIATNEKLFF.

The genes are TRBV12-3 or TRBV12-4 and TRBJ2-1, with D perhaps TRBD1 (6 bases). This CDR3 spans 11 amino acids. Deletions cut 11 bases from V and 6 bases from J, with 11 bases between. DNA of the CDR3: TGTGCCTGGGGGCAGCGCAATGAGCAGTTCTTC. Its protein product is CAWGQRNEQFF.

The CDR3 loop reads CASSPRPGPGSYNEQFF. CDR3 nucleotides: TGCGCCAGCAGCCCTAGACCAGGGCCGGGCTCCTACAATGAGCAGTTCTTC. The chain is built from TRBV5-1 and TRBJ2-1; D perhaps matches TRBD1 (5 bases). Germline V gene sequence: CDR1 SGHRS, CDR2 YFSETQ. This CDR3 has 17 amino acids. V was shortened by 4 bases and J by 0 bases, with 17 bases between the two germline ends. Together with reference TRBV5-1 and TRBJ2-1, the CDR3 gives the full variable domain: KAGVTQTPRYLIKTRGQQVTLSCSPISGHRSVSWYQQTPGQGLQFLFEYFSETQRNKGNFPGRFSGRQFSNSRSEMNVSTLELGDSALYLCASSPRPGPGSYNEQFFGPGTRLTVL.

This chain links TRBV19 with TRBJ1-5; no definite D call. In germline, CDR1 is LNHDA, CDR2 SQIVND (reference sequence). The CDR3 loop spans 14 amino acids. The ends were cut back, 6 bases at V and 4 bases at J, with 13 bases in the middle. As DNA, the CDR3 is TGTGCCAGTAGCCCCCGGGAGCTAAATCAGCCCCAGCATTTT. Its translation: CASSPRELNQPQHF.

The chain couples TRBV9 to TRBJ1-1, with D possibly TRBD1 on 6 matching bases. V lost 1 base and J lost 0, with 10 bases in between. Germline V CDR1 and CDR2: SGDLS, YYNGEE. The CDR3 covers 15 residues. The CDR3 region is CASSVTGIMNTEAFF. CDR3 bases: TGTGCCAGCAGCGTAACAGGGATCATGAACACTGAAGCTTTCTTT. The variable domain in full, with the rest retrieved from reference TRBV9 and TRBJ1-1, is DSGVTQTPKHLITATGQRVTLRCSPRSGDLSVYWYQQSLDQGLQFLIQYYNGEERAKGNILERFSAQQFPDLHSELNLSSLELGDSALYFCASSVTGIMNTEAFFGQGTRLTVV.

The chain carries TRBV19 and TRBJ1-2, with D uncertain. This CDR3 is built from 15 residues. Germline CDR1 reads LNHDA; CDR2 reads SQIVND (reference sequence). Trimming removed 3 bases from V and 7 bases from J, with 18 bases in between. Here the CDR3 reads CASSILGRPESGYTF. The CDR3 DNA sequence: TGTGCCAGTAGTATCCTGGGCAGGCCCGAATCTGGCTACACCTTC.

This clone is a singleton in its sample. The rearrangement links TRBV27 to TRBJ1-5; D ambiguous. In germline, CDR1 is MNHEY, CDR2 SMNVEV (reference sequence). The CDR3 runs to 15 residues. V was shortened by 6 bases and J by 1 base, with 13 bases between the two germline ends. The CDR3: CASSTGRESNQPQHF. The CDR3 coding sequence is TGTGCCAGCAGCACCGGACGGGAAAGCAATCAGCCCCAGCATTTT.

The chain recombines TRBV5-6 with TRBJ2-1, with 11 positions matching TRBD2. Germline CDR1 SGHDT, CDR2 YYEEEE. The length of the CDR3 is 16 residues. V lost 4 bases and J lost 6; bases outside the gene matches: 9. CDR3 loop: CASSIGTSGAFNEQFF. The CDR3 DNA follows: TGTGCCAGCAGCATAGGGACTAGCGGTGCCTTCAATGAGCAGTTCTTC.